The TCR beta chain under discussion was sequenced for a study of T cell changes during pregnancy in multiple sclerosis. V dropped 4 bases and J dropped 4 bases, with 9 bases sitting between them. CDR3 length: 13 amino acids. CDR1 is SGHDT, CDR2 YYEEEE, per germline. Profiling relied on immunoSEQ multiplex PCR, and the TCRdb table lists in-frame clones only, not all of them. The sample includes approximately 69,000 clones, less than 95% of them seen just once. The receptor was derived from a female donor with multiple sclerosis, enrolled in a pregnancy study. This chain connects TRBV5-6 to TRBJ1-5, with unresolved D. The sequenced sample was peripheral blood, obtained in the third trimester of pregnancy. The CDR3: CASSPGANQPQHF. The CDR3 bases are TGTGCCAGCAGCCCAGGCGCTAATCAGCCCCAGCATTTT.